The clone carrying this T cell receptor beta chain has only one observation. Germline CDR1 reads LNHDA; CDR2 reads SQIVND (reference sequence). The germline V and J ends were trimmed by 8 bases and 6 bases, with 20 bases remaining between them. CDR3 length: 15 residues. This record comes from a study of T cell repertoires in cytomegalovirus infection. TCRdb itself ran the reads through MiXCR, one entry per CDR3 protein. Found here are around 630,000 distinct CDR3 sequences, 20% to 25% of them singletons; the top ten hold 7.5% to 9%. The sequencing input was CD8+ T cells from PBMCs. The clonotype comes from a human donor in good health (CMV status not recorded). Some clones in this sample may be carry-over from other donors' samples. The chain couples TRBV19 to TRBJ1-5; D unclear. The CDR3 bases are TGTGCCAGTTGCCTTCAGGACGAGTGGGGTCAGCCCCAGCATTTT. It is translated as CASCLQDEWGQPQHF.